This entry is about one T cell receptor (beta chain). The sample belongs to a study of blood T cells in healthy people across ages. Looking at the study overall: Capture by template switching was about one barcoded beta molecule per two T cells.

The V end lost 0 bases, the J end lost 4 bases, and 10 bases lay between the germline ends. CDR1 and CDR2 (germline): SGDLS, YYNGEE. CDR3 length equals 14 residues. Next came a second PCR, run for about 7 to 12 cycles, which used a sample-barcoded 5' primer along with a J-beta primer mix. A single record per CDR3 protein comes from TCRdb applying MiXCR to the 5' RACE reads. The sample lists some 800,000 distinct CDR3 sequences; roughly 25% were seen once. This same sample was also taken into another study, of T cells of mothers and their children.

This chain links TRBV9 with TRBJ1-1; D unresolved. Specimen: blood. The sequence was obtained from a boy younger than 18 in good health. CDR3 residues: CASSVEVEATEAFF. The CDR3 DNA follows: TGTGCCAGCAGCGTAGAGGTAGAGGCCACTGAAGCTTTCTTT.